Shown below are 32 T cell receptor beta chains from a single sample sequenced in a study of blood T cells in healthy people across ages. It was with a sample-barcoded 5' primer and a J-beta primer mix that a second PCR of about 6 to 12 cycles was run. TCRdb re-called the 5' RACE reads with MiXCR, one entry per CDR3 protein. The table shows around 700,000 distinct CDR3 sequences, with more than 20% occurring only once. The same specimen was also included in a second study, on T cells of mothers and their children.

Sequenced: blood. All receptors come from a boy aged 10-17 years in good health.

This clonotype was found a few times. This chain uses TRBV7-9 with TRBJ2-7; no clear D gene. V lost 5 bases and J 2 bases, leaving 13 bases between the germline ends. The CDR3 totals 14 residues. Per germline, CDR1 SEHNR and CDR2 FQNEAQ (reference sequence). The CDR3 sequence: CASSNSVLTYEQYF. DNA of the CDR3: TGTGCCAGCAGCAACTCGGTCTTAACCTACGAGCAGTACTTC.

The sample holds a few counts of this clonotype. This chain links TRBV9 with TRBJ2-2; no clear D gene. The CDR3 is made up of 15 amino acids. Germline V lookup: CDR1 SGDLS, CDR2 YYNGEE. V was trimmed by 8 bases and J by 6 bases, leaving 20 bases between them. The CDR3 loop is CARILRISLSGELFF. The CDR3 bases are TGTGCCAGAATTTTACGGATTAGTCTCTCCGGGGAGCTGTTTTTT.

A note on this clonotype: It is likely a read error, because the conserved phenylalanine at the end of the CDR3 is missing. The chain uses TRBV7-2 and TRBJ2-1; the D is unclear. The tail of the sequence fits TRBJ2-7 better, so the J call may be wrong. CDR3 length: 13 residues. CDR1 is SGHTA, CDR2 FQGNSA, per germline. The CDR3 DNA reads as TGTGCCAGCAGCTTCGGCGGAATACGCGAGCAGTACCTC. This translates into CASSFGGIREQYL.

This rearrangement joins TRBV12-5 to TRBJ2-7; maybe TRBD1 (6 bases). The V gene's germline CDR1 is LGHNT and CDR2 FRNRAP. Trimming pared 3 bases from V and 2 bases from J, leaving 8 bases between. The CDR3 is 13 amino acids. CDR3 DNA: TGTGCTAGTGGTTTTTCAGGGGCCTACGAGCAGTACTTC. It translates to CASGFSGAYEQYF.

The chain combines TRBV7-2 with TRBJ1-4; D might be TRBD1 (5 bases). This CDR3 comprises 15 residues. The V gene lost 5 bases and the J gene lost 0 bases, with 10 bases spanning the gap. Per the germline V gene, CDR1 is SGHTA and CDR2 is FQGNSA. The CDR3 here is CASSRQIATNEKLFF. The CDR3 region has the DNA TGTGCCAGCAGCAGACAGATAGCAACTAATGAAAAACTGTTTTTT.

This chain uses TRBV2 with TRBJ1-5, with D hard to call. The CDR3 is 14 residues long. Per germline, CDR1 SNHLY and CDR2 FYNNEI. V lost 2 bases, J lost 9 bases, and 14 bases lay in between. For the CDR3, the DNA is TGTGCCAGCAGTGAATCACCAGAGTATCGGCCCCAGCATTTT. Protein sequence: CASSESPEYRPQHF.

This clonotype has only a few counts. The chain links TRBV15 to TRBJ2-1; D is perhaps TRBD2 (7 bases). The CDR3 totals 13 residues. Trimming took off 6 bases at V and 7 bases at J, with 13 bases between the two ends. CDR1 is LNHNV and CDR2 is YYDKDF in the germline V gene (reference sequence). The CDR3 sequence is CATRGGPVNEQFF. CDR3 nucleotides: TGTGCCACCAGGGGGGGGCCGGTTAATGAGCAGTTCTTC.

The rearrangement uses TRBV6-6 and TRBJ2-5, with 7 nucleotides matching TRBD2. Losses at the gene ends were 6 bases for V and 4 bases for J; bases not matched to a gene: 11. CDR1 is MNHNY, CDR2 SVGAGI, per germline (reference sequence). The CDR3 runs to 15 residues. As DNA, the CDR3 is TGTGCCAGCAGAACTAGCGCCCGACGAGGAGAGACCCAGTACTTC. It translates to CASRTSARRGETQYF.

The sample holds many counts of this clonotype. The genes are TRBV6-2 or TRBV6-3 and TRBJ2-5; D uncertain. The CDR3 covers 12 residues. V gave up 2 bases and J gave up 3 bases, with 4 bases separating them. Germline V gene lookup returns CDR1 MNHEY and CDR2 SVGEGT. This chain's CDR3 is CASSYRKETQYF. The CDR3 region has the DNA TGTGCCAGCAGTTACAGGAAAGAGACCCAGTACTTC.

The V call is TRBV7-9, the J call TRBJ1-6; D not resolved. Germline V gives CDR1 SEHNR, CDR2 FQNEAQ (reference sequence). This CDR3 comprises 12 residues. Trimming removed 7 bases at V and 4 bases at J, with 5 bases between. CDR3 nucleotides: TGTGCCAGCAACTATTATAATTCACCCCTCCACTTT. This gives the protein CASNYYNSPLHF.

The chain is built from TRBV12-5 and TRBJ1-2; the D is unclear. Germline V gene data show CDR1 as LGHNT and CDR2 as FRNRAP. This CDR3 has 11 residues. Trimming shortened V by 6 bases and J by 2 bases, and 4 bases separated the two germline ends. The chain's CDR3 is CASGLNYGYTF. In DNA, the CDR3 is TGTGCTAGTGGACTGAACTATGGCTACACCTTC.

In this sample, this clonotype turned up many times. The J gene is TRBJ1-2, the V gene TRBV28, with 10 bases lining up with TRBD1. Germline V gene data show CDR1 as MDHEN and CDR2 as SYDVKM. This CDR3 is 15 amino acids long. Trimming removed 4 bases from V and 7 bases from J; junction bases left unmatched: 9. In nucleotides, the CDR3 is TGTGCCAGCAGTTACCTCCTTGGACAGGGGGGTGGCTACACCTTC. This translates into CASSYLLGQGGGYTF.

V gene TRBV4-1 combines with J gene TRBJ2-5; D possibly uses TRBD1 or TRBD2 (5 bases each). This CDR3 is 13 amino acids long. The germline V and J ends were trimmed by 3 bases and 7 bases, with 12 bases remaining between them. CDR1 is MGHRA and CDR2 is YSYEKL in the germline V gene. CDR3 sequence reads: CASSQLGVGTQYF. The CDR3 DNA reads as TGCGCCAGCAGCCAGTTGGGGGTCGGGACCCAGTACTTC.

This clonotype was observed a few times. V usage is TRBV9 and J usage is TRBJ2-5, with 7 nucleotides matching TRBD1. The J call may be faulty, since TRBJ2-7 better matches the DNA end. The germline V gene encodes CDR1 SGDLS and CDR2 YYNGEE. The CDR3 length is 12 residues. The CDR3 nucleotides are TGTGCCAGCAGCGGACAGGGCCACGAGCAGTACTTC. Its protein is CASSGQGHEQYF.

This clonotype was counted many times. The V gene is TRBV5-1, the J gene TRBJ1-4; possibly TRBD1 for D (6 bases). The CDR3 contains 15 residues. V dropped 4 bases and J dropped 2 bases, with 12 bases sitting between them. Germline values: CDR1 SGHRS, CDR2 YFSETQ. This chain's CDR3 is CASSTGSSTNEKLFF. The CDR3 DNA sequence: TGCGCCAGCAGCACAGGGTCATCGACTAATGAAAAACTGTTTTTT.

V and J are TRBV20-1 and TRBJ2-1; D may be TRBD1 or TRBD2 (5 bases each). CDR3 length: 13 amino acids. V was trimmed by 4 bases and J by 15 bases, leaving 22 bases between them. Germline CDR1 is DFQATT and CDR2 is SNEGSKA (reference sequence). The CDR3 reads CSAIFGGTPKGFF. CDR3 coding DNA: TGCAGTGCTATATTTGGTGGGACGCCCAAAGGGTTCTTC.

J is TRBJ2-4 and V is TRBV21-1. TRBV21-1 is recorded as a pseudogene. CDR3 length equals 13 residues. The CDR3 here is CASTSLGKNIQYF. For the CDR3, the DNA is TGTGCCAGCACCAGCTTGGGCAAAAACATTCAGTACTTC.

The gene calls are TRBV27 and TRBJ2-4; TRBD1 matches at 9 bases. This CDR3 has 14 amino acids. CDR1 MNHEY and CDR2 SMNVEV come from the germline V gene (reference sequence). The junction had 6 bases not matched to a gene; V was cut back by 4 bases and J by 8 bases. Here the CDR3 DNA reads TGTGCCAGCAGTTCAAGGACAGGGGAGGACATTCAGTACTTC. Protein product: CASSSRTGEDIQYF.

This clonotype was counted only a few times. The chain employs TRBV25-1 and TRBJ2-7; D is tentatively TRBD1 or TRBD2 (5 bases each). The CDR3 contains 12 residues. Germline CDR1 is MGHDK and CDR2 is SYGVNS. The V end lost 2 bases, the J end lost 7 bases, and 9 bases lay between the germline ends. CDR3 in DNA: TGTGCCAGCAGTGAACAGGGAGAAGAGCAGTACTTC. Protein: CASSEQGEEQYF.

The V gene is TRBV7-3, the J gene TRBJ2-3; a possible D gene is TRBD1 (5 bases). This CDR3 is built from 16 residues. From germline, CDR1 is SGHTA and CDR2 FQGTGA. The ends were cut back, 2 bases at V and 0 bases at J, with 12 bases in the middle. Written as DNA, the CDR3 is TGTGCCAGCAGCTTACAGGGTGATACAAGCACAGATACGCAGTATTTT. It yields the protein CASSLQGDTSTDTQYF.

This clonotype was seen a handful of times. This rearrangement joins TRBV20-1 to TRBJ2-5; D not certain. Looked up from germline, CDR1 is DFQATT and CDR2 is SNEGSKA (reference sequence). The length of the CDR3 is 12 residues. Between the trimmed V and J ends, which lost 3 bases and 3 bases, there was a span of 8 bases. The DNA of the CDR3 is TGCAGTGCTAGTACCACCAAAGAGACCCAGTACTTC. Translation: CSASTTKETQYF.

This chain joins TRBV28 and TRBJ1-5; 8 bases are a match to TRBD1. The CDR3 loop spans 13 amino acids. Germline-derived CDR1 and CDR2 are MDHEN and SYDVKM. After removal of 10 bases from V and 6 bases from J, the junction contained 8 bases not matched to a gene. The CDR3 protein is CATSQGAVQPQHF. For the CDR3, the DNA is TGTGCCACCTCGCAGGGGGCTGTTCAGCCCCAGCATTTT. The full variable domain, its missing parts supplied by reference TRBV28 and TRBJ1-5, is DVKVTQSSRYLVKRTGEKVFLECVQDMDHENMFWYRQDPGLGLRLIYFSYDVKMKEKGDIPEGYSVSREKKERFSLILESASTNQTSMYLCATSQGAVQPQHFGDGTRLSIL.

This clonotype was recorded at least ten times. This chain uses TRBV7-2 with TRBJ1-1; D not certain. CDR1 and CDR2 from the germline V gene are SGHTA and FQGNSA. This CDR3 is 13 amino acids long. The V and J ends lost 6 bases and 0 bases respectively, with 8 bases between them. The CDR3 DNA reads TGTGCCAGCAGTTTACAGTTGAACACTGAAGCTTTCTTT. It translates to CASSLQLNTEAFF.

The rearrangement joins TRBV12-5 to TRBJ1-5; D gene unclear. In germline, CDR1 is LGHNT, CDR2 FRNRAP. Trimming pared 4 bases from V and 0 bases from J, leaving 13 bases between. This CDR3 has 16 amino acids. CDR3: CASGSPFVDSNQPQHF. In DNA form, the CDR3 reads TGTGCTAGTGGTTCTCCCTTCGTAGATAGCAATCAGCCCCAGCATTTT.

This clonotype has just a few counts. The chain carries TRBV27 and TRBJ2-7; the match to TRBD1 covers 7 bases. The germline V gene encodes CDR1 MNHEY and CDR2 SMNVEV (reference sequence). Losses at the gene ends were 1 base for V and 2 bases for J; bases not matched to a gene: 2. CDR3 length: 14 amino acids. The CDR3 region is CASSLFGTAYEQYF. CDR3 coding DNA: TGTGCCAGCAGTTTATTCGGGACAGCCTACGAGCAGTACTTC.

The rearrangement joins TRBV20-1 to TRBJ1-6, with 8 bases matching TRBD1. The germline gives CDR1 DFQATT, CDR2 SNEGSKA (reference sequence). V lost 0 bases, J lost 5 bases, and 6 bases stayed unmatched. The CDR3 spans 16 residues. The CDR3 DNA sequence: TGCAGTGCTAGAGATGTGGGCAGGGGGCATAATTCACCCCTCCACTTT. Amino acid sequence: CSARDVGRGHNSPLHF.

This chain connects TRBV19 to TRBJ1-1, with a tentative D call TRBD1 (5 bases). This CDR3 is 15 amino acids long. Between the trimmed V and J ends, which lost 3 bases and 6 bases, there was a span of 17 bases. Germline V gene data show CDR1 as LNHDA and CDR2 as SQIVND (reference sequence). The CDR3 region has the DNA TGTGCCAGTAGTATTCGATCGGGGATGGGGGCTGAAGCTTTCTTT. Encoded protein: CASSIRSGMGAEAFF.

The table lists this clonotype with a few counts. This sequence joins TRBV13 and TRBJ1-2; D is possibly TRBD1 (6 bases). The CDR3 extends over 16 amino acids. Germline-derived CDR1 and CDR2 are PRHDT and FYEKMQ (reference sequence). V was cut by 2 bases and J by 2 bases, with 15 bases left in between. CDR3 sequence: CASSLHPGQGNYGYTF. The DNA of the CDR3 is TGTGCCAGCAGCTTACATCCGGGACAAGGGAACTATGGCTACACCTTC.

The chain couples TRBV2 to TRBJ2-1; possible D gene TRBD2, 5 bases. The J call could be wrong; TRBJ2-7 is a better fit for the DNA end. The CDR3 length is 15 residues. Germline V lookup: CDR1 SNHLY, CDR2 FYNNEI. CDR3 protein: CASSEFRTSQYEQYF. The CDR3 coding sequence is TGTGCCAGCAGTGAATTTCGTACTAGTCAGTACGAGCAGTACTTC.

Concerning this clonotype itself: The junction shows a germline mismatch at one end, possibly a read error. V and J are TRBV20-1 and TRBJ1-4; 7 bases line up with TRBD1. This CDR3 spans 14 amino acids. From germline, CDR1 is DFQATT and CDR2 SNEGSKA (reference sequence). The CDR3 here is CSARDRQGDERLFF. CDR3 sequence (DNA): TGCAGTGCTAGAGATCGACAGGGAGACGAAAGACTGTTTTTT.

This clonotype was seen only once. The V call is TRBV20-1, the J call TRBJ1-6, with unresolved D. This CDR3 is 12 amino acids long. V dropped 4 bases and J dropped 10 bases, with 11 bases sitting between them. In germline, CDR1 is DFQATT, CDR2 SNEGSKA (reference sequence). The CDR3, as DNA: TGCAGTGCTACAAGAGCGGAGTCACCCCTCCACTTT. This gives the protein CSATRAESPLHF.

V gene TRBV3-1 combines with J gene TRBJ2-7; D unresolved. The end of the DNA is better explained by TRBJ2-5, so the J call may be wrong. The CDR3 extends over 14 amino acids. Germline V lookup: CDR1 LGHDT, CDR2 YNNKEL (reference sequence). The CDR3 spells CASEDERGQETQYF. The CDR3 DNA follows: TGTGCCAGCGAAGACGAAAGAGGCCAGGAGACCCAGTACTTC.